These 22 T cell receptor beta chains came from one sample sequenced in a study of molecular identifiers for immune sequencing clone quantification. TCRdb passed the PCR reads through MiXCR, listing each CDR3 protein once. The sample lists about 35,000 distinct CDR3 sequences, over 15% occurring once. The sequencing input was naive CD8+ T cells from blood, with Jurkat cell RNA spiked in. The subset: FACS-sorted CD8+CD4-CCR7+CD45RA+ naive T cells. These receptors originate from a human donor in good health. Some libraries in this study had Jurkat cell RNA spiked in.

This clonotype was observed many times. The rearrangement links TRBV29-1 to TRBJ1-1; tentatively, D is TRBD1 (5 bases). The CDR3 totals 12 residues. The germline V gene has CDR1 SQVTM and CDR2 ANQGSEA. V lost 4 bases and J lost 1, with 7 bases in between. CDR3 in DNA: TGCAGCGTTGGGGGACGGAACACTGAAGCTTTCTTT. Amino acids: CSVGGRNTEAFF.

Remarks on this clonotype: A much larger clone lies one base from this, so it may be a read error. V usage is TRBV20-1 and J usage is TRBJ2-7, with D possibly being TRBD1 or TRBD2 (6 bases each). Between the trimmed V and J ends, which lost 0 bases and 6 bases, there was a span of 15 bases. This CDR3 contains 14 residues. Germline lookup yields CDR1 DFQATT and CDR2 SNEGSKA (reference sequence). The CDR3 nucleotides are TGCAGTGCTAGAGAGCGGGGACACCCCTGCGAGCAGTACTTC. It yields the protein CSARERGHPCEQYF.

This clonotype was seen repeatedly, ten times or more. The chain's CDR3 is CASSQGVSYEQYF. CDR3 nucleotides: TGCGCCAGCAGCCAAGGAGTCTCCTACGAGCAGTACTTC. The V and J genes are TRBV4-3 and TRBJ2-7; D gene uncertain. The germline V gene has CDR1 LGHNA and CDR2 YSLEER. V was pared by 1 base and J by 0 bases, with 4 bases between. CDR3 length: 13 amino acids.

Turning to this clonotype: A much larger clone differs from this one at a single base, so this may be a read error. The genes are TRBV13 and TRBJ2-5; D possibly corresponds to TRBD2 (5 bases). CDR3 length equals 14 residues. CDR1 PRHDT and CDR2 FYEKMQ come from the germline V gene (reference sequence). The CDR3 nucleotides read TGTGCCAGCAGCGCCCAACTAGTTCAAGAGACCCGGTACTTC. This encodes CASSAQLVQETRYF.

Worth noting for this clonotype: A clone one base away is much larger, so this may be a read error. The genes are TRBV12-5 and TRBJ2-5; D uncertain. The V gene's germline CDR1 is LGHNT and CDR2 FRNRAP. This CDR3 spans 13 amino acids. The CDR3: CASQKGFQETQCF. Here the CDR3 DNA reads TGTGCTAGCCAAAAGGGTTTCCAAGAGACCCAGTGCTTC.

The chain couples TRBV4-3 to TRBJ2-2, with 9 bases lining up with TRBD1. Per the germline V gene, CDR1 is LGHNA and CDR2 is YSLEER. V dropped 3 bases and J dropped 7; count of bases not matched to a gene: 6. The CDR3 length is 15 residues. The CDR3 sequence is CASSQDRGEGGELFF. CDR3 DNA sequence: TGCGCCAGCAGCCAGGACAGGGGAGAGGGCGGGGAGCTGTTTTTT.

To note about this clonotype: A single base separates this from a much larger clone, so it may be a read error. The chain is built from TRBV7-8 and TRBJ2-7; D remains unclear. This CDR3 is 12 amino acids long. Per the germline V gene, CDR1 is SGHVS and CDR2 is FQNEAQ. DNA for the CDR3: TGTGCCGGCAGCTTCGGTGTAGGCGAGCAGTACTTC. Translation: CAGSFGVGEQYF.

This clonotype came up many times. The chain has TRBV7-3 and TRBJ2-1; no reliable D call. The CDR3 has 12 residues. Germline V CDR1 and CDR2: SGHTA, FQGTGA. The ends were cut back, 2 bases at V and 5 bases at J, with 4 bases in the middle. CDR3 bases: TGTGCCAGCAGCTTATACGACAATGAGCAGTTCTTC. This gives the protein CASSLYDNEQFF. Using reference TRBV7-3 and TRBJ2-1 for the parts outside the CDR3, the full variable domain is GAGVSQTPSNKVTEKGKYVELRCDPISGHTALYWYRQSLGQGPEFLIYFQGTGAADDSGLPNDRFFAVRPEGSVSTLKIQRTERGDSAVYLCASSLYDNEQFFGPGTRLTVL.

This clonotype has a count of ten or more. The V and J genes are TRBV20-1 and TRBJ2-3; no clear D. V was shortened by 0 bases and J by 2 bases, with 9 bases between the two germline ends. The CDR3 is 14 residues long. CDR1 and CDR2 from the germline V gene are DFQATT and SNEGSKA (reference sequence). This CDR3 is CSARDEVVTDTQYF. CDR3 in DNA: TGCAGTGCTAGAGATGAAGTGGTCACAGATACGCAGTATTTT.

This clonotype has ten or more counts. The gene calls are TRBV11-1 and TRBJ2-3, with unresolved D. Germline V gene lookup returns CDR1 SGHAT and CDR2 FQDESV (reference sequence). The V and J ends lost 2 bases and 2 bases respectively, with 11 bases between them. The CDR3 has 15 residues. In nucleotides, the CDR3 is TGTGCCAGCAGCTTACTGGATTCTTTCACAGATACGCAGTATTTT. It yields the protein CASSLLDSFTDTQYF.

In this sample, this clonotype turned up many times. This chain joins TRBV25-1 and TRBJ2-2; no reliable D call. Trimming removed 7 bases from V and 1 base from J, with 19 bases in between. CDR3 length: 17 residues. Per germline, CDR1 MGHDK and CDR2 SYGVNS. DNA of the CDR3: TGTGCCAGCACCACAACGTCGGTGCTAGGGAACACCGGGGAGCTGTTTTTT. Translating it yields CASTTTSVLGNTGELFF.

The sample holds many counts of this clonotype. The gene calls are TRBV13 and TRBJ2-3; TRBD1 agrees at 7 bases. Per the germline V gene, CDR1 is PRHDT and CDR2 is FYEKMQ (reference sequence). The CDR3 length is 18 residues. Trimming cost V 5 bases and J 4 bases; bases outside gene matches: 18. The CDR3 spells CASSVPPGTVNFPDTQYF. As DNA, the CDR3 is TGTGCCAGCAGCGTCCCCCCCGGGACAGTTAATTTCCCAGATACGCAGTATTTT. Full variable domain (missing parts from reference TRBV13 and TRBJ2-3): AAGVIQSPRHLIKEKRETATLKCYPIPRHDTVYWYQQGPGQDPQFLISFYEKMQSDKGSIPDRFSAQQFSDYHSELNMSSLELGDSALYFCASSVPPGTVNFPDTQYFGPGTRLTVL.

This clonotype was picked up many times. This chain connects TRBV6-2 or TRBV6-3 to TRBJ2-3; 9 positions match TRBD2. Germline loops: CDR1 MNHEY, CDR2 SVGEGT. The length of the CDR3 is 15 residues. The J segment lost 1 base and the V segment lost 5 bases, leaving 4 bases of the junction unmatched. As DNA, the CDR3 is TGTGCCAGCAGTGCGAGGACTAGCGGCACAGATACGCAGTATTTT. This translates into CASSARTSGTDTQYF.

The CDR3 DNA sequence: TGTGCCAGCAGTGTGGGGTATGGCACTGAAGCTTTCTTT. It encodes CASSVGYGTEAFF. The rearrangement uses TRBV25-1 and TRBJ1-1; unclear D gene. The CDR3 has 13 amino acids. Trimming left V 4 bases short and J 4 bases short, with 10 bases between. Germline values: CDR1 MGHDK, CDR2 SYGVNS.

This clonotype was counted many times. CDR3: CASSIGSIEGDTEAFF. CDR3 in DNA: TGTGCCAGCAGTATTGGATCGATAGAGGGGGACACTGAAGCTTTCTTT. V and J are TRBV7-9 and TRBJ1-1; D is possibly TRBD1 (6 bases). This CDR3 comprises 16 residues. The V and J ends lost 6 bases and 3 bases respectively, with 20 bases between them. Germline CDR1 reads SEHNR; CDR2 reads FQNEAQ (reference sequence). Combining the CDR3 with reference TRBV7-9 and TRBJ1-1 gives the whole variable domain DTGVSQNPRHKITKRGQNVTFRCDPISEHNRLYWYRQTLGQGPEFLTYFQNEAQLEKSRLLSDRFSAERPKGSFSTLEIQRTEQGDSAMYLCASSIGSIEGDTEAFFGQGTRLTVV.

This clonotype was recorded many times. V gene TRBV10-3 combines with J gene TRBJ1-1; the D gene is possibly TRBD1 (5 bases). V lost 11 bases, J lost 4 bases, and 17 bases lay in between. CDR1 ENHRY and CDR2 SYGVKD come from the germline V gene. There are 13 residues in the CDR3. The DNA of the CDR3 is TGTGCCCTCCGAGAGGGGTCGGGCACTGAAGCTTTCTTT. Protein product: CALREGSGTEAFF.

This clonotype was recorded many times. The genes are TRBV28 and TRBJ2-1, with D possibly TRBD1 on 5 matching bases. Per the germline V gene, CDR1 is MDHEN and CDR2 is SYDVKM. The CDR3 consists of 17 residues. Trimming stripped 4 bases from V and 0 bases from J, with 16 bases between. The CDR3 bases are TGTGCCAGCAGTTCAAGACCAGACAGCGTCTCCTACAATGAGCAGTTCTTC. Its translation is CASSSRPDSVSYNEQFF. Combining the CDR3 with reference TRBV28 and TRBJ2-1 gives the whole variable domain DVKVTQSSRYLVKRTGEKVFLECVQDMDHENMFWYRQDPGLGLRLIYFSYDVKMKEKGDIPEGYSVSREKKERFSLILESASTNQTSMYLCASSSRPDSVSYNEQFFGPGTRLTVL.

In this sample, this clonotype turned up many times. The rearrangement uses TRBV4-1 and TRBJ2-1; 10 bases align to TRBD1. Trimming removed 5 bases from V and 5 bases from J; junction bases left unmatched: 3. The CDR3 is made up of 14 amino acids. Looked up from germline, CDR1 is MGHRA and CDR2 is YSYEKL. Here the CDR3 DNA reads TGCGCCAGCAGCTGGGACAGGGGAAACAATGAGCAGTTCTTC. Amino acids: CASSWDRGNNEQFF.

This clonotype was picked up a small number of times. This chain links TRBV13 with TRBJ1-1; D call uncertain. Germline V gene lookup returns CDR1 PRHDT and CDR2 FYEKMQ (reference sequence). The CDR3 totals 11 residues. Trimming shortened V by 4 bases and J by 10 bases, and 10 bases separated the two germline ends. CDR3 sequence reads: CASSYSDGAFF. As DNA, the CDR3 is TGTGCCAGCAGCTACTCGGACGGAGCTTTCTTT. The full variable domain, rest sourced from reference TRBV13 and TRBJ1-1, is AAGVIQSPRHLIKEKRETATLKCYPIPRHDTVYWYQQGPGQDPQFLISFYEKMQSDKGSIPDRFSAQQFSDYHSELNMSSLELGDSALYFCASSYSDGAFFGQGTRLTVV.

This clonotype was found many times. CDR3 sequence: CASSWTSGSSYEQYF. The CDR3 coding sequence is TGTGCCAGCAGTTGGACTAGCGGGAGCTCCTACGAGCAGTACTTC. The V call is TRBV27, the J call TRBJ2-7; 13 bases fit TRBD2. Germline V CDR1 and CDR2: MNHEY, SMNVEV (reference sequence). This CDR3 has 15 amino acids. After removal of 4 bases from V and 0 bases from J, the junction contained 0 bases not matched to a gene.

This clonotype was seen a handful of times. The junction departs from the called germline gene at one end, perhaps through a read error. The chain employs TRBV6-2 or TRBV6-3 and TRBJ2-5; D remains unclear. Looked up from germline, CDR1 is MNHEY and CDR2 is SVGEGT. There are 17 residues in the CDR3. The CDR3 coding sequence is TGTGCCAGCAGTTACTCGACCTCTACAGACATCCAAGAGACCCTGTACTTC. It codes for CASSYSTSTDIQETLYF.

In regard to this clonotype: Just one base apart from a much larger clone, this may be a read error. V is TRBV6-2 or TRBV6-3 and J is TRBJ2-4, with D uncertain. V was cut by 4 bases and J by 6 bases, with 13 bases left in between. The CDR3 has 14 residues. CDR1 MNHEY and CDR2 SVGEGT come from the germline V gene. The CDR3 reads CASSSLTAVNIQYF. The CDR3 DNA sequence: TGTGCCAGCAGTTCCCTCACGGCCGTAAACATTCAGTACTTC.